This T cell receptor (beta chain) was sequenced for a study of T cells in Graves' hyperthyroidism and ophthalmopathy. Using RNA transcripts as the source, TCR beta CDR3 regions were amplified. Using the HTBI primer set, a first-round RT-PCR was run on the TCR CDR3. TCRdb independently ran MiXCR on the multiplex PCR reads; one entry per CDR3 protein. The sample shows 94,000 or so distinct CDR3 sequences, 51% of them seen only once. This CDR3 comprises 15 residues. Per germline, CDR1 SQVTM and CDR2 ANQGSEA. V lost 4 bases to trimming and J lost 4 bases; unmatched junction nucleotides: 7. This clonotype was observed a single time.

This clonotype was sampled from a middle-aged woman with Graves' hyperthyroidism. This chain connects TRBV29-1 to TRBJ2-6, with 7 bases aligning to TRBD2. Sequenced sample: blood. In nucleotides, the CDR3 is TGCAGCGTTGGAGGGTGGCGGGGGGGGGCCAACGTCCTGACTTTC. It encodes CSVGGWRGGANVLTF. Full variable domain (outside the CDR3, taken from reference TRBV29-1 and TRBJ2-6): SAVISQKPSRDICQRGTSLTIQCQVDSQVTMMFWYRQQPGQSLTLIATANQGSEATYESGFVIDKFPISRPNLTFSTLTVSNMSPEDSSIYLCSVGGWRGGANVLTFGAGSRLTVL.